A selection of T cell receptor beta chains follows, all from one sample in a study of cytomegalovirus exposure and HLA in healthy donors. Some clones are missing from TCRdb's copy, which holds only in-frame ones; the method was immunoSEQ multiplex PCR. The sample lists about 140,000 clones; about 87% were seen once. The sample taken for sequencing was PBMCs. The source of these receptors is a man between 18 and 35 years old in good health and CMV-seropositive. The CDR3 runs from the conserved cysteine through the conserved F or W. The D gene is left open where the match is weak.

J gene,CDR3 length,V gene,D gene,CDR3 DNA,CDR3 protein
TRBJ1-1,13,TRBV7-6,NA,TGTGCCAGCAGCGCGGGCTTGAACACTGAAGCTTTCTTT,CASSAGLNTEAFF
TRBJ1-2,13,TRBV19,NA,TGTGCCAGTTGGGGACATCCAAACTATGGCTACACCTTC,CASWGHPNYGYTF
TRBJ1-6,14,TRBV10-3,NA,TGTGCCATCAGTGAGACAGGGACGAATTCACCCCTCCACTTT,CAISETGTNSPLHF
TRBJ1-2,17,TRBV27,TRBD1,TGTGCCAGCAGTCGAGGCCCCCGTACAGGGGCTGGCTATGGCTACACCTTC,CASSRGPRTGAGYGYTF
TRBJ2-1,17,TRBV4-1,NA,TGCGCCAGCAGCCAAGAGGCAGGGGACTACTCCTACAATGAGCAGTTCTTC,CASSQEAGDYSYNEQFF
TRBJ1-1,14,TRBV5-1,NA,TGCGCCAGCAGCTTCGAGCAACTAAACACTGAAGCTTTCTTT,CASSFEQLNTEAFF
TRBJ1-1,15,TRBV28,NA,TGTGCCAGCAGATTGTTTGGTCCCCAGGGTCCTGAAGCTTTCTTT,CASRLFGPQGPEAFF
TRBJ2-5,11,TRBV28,NA,TGTGCCAGCCGGAGAGGGGGGACCCAGTACTTC,CASRRGGTQYF
TRBJ2-7,15,TRBV4-2,NA,TGTGCCAGCAGCCAAGTCCAGGGAAGCTCCTACGAGCAGTACTTC,CASSQVQGSSYEQYF
TRBJ1-1,14,TRBV18,NA,TGTGCCAGCTCACCAGAGGCGCGCTACGCTGAAGCTTTCTTT,CASSPEARYAEAFF
TRBJ2-1,18,TRBV5-6,TRBD2,TGTGCCAGCAGCTTGGTAGTGCGGGGGGGCCGTCGGGGCGGTGAGCAGTTCTTC,CASSLVVRGGRRGGEQFF
TRBJ1-4,15,TRBV19,TRBD1,TGTGCCAGTAGTAACTACGGGACAGAAAATGAAAAACTGTTTTTT,CASSNYGTENEKLFF